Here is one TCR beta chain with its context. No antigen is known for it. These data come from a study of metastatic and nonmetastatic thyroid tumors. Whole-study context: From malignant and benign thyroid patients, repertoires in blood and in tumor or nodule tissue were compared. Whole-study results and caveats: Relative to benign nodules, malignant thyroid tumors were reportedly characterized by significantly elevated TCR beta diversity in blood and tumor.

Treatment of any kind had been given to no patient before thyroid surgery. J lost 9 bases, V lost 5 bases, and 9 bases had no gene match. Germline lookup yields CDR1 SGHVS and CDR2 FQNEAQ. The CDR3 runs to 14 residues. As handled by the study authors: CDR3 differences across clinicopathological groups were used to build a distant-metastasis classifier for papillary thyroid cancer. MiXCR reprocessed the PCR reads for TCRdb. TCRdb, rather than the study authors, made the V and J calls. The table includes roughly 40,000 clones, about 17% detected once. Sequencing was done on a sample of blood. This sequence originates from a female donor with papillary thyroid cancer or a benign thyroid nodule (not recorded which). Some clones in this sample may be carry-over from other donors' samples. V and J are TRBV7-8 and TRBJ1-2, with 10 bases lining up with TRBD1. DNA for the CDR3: TGTGCCAGCAGCCCAATGACAGGGGGCGGCTGCTACACCTTC. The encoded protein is CASSPMTGGGCYTF.